The 20 T cell receptor beta chains in this list originate from one sample, sequenced in a study of blood T cell repertoires in COVID-19. The protocol was immunoSEQ multiplex PCR, while the TCRdb copy is restricted to in-frame clones and leaves out a portion. The top ten hold around 4.2% of the sample, which has under 350,000 clones, about 86% seen once. Sample: PBMCs or T cells enriched from blood (not recorded which). These receptors were collected from a woman in her 40s with acute COVID-19.

The rearrangement uses TRBV28 and TRBJ2-7; possible D gene TRBD1, 6 bases. Trimming cost V 7 bases and J 5 bases, with 21 bases left between them. Per germline, CDR1 MDHEN and CDR2 SYDVKM. This CDR3 spans 15 amino acids. This CDR3 reads CASTEETGSRNEQYF. DNA of the CDR3: TGTGCCAGCACGGAGGAAACAGGGAGTCGCAACGAGCAGTACTTC.

The chain employs TRBV6-2 or TRBV6-3 and TRBJ1-6; 7 bases agree with TRBD1. CDR1 and CDR2 (germline): MNHEY, SVGEGT. V trimming: 8 bases; J trimming: 9 bases; junction bases outside the gene matches: 10. The CDR3 spans 14 residues. Here the CDR3 reads CASGHDRDFSPLHF. Here the CDR3 DNA reads TGTGCCAGCGGCCATGACAGGGATTTTTCACCCCTCCACTTT.

The chain has TRBV6-2 or TRBV6-3 and TRBJ1-2; TRBD1 aligns across 9 bases. V shed 4 bases, J shed 8 bases, and the junction held 5 bases outside the gene matches. The CDR3 is made up of 13 amino acids. CDR1 is MNHEY, CDR2 SVGEGT, per germline. The CDR3 DNA sequence: TGTGCCAGCAGTTGGACAGGGGAGCACGGCTACACCTTC. Its translation is CASSWTGEHGYTF.

The chain combines TRBV19 with TRBJ2-6; TRBD2 might be the D (5 bases). Germline lookup yields CDR1 LNHDA and CDR2 SQIVND (reference sequence). The CDR3 is 16 amino acids. Trimming removed 8 bases from V and 1 base from J, with 15 bases in between. CDR3 loop: CASGEARASGANVLTF. The CDR3 nucleotides read TGTGCCAGTGGAGAGGCGCGGGCTTCTGGGGCCAACGTCCTGACTTTC.

For the CDR3, the DNA is TGCGCCAGCAGCCAATCGACAGGGTTTGGGGCCAACGTCCTGACTTTC. Its translation is CASSQSTGFGANVLTF. The rearrangement joins TRBV4-3 to TRBJ2-6, with TRBD1 matching over 7 bases. J gave up 3 bases and V 2 bases, and 4 bases lay outside the gene matches. CDR3 length: 16 amino acids. CDR1 LGHNA and CDR2 YSLEER come from the germline V gene.

The V and J genes are TRBV27 and TRBJ2-5, with D perhaps matching TRBD2 (6 bases). The CDR3 length is 15 residues. V was clipped by 1 base and J by 2 bases, with 11 bases between them. From germline, CDR1 is MNHEY and CDR2 SMNVEV (reference sequence). The CDR3 region has the DNA TGTGCCAGCAGTTTATTATCGGCGGGGCAAGAGACCCAGTACTTC. Translated: CASSLLSAGQETQYF.

The gene calls are TRBV7-2 and TRBJ2-7, with TRBD1 matching 8 bases. Germline CDR1 and CDR2: SGHTA and FQGNSA. This CDR3 is built from 14 residues. With 3 bases clipped from V and 0 bases from J, the junction kept 1 base outside the gene matches. CDR3 sequence reads: CASSFTGGSYEQYF. Written as DNA, the CDR3 is TGTGCCAGCAGCTTTACAGGGGGCTCCTACGAGCAGTACTTC.

J is TRBJ1-1 and V is TRBV2, with 7 bases matching TRBD1. Germline V lookup: CDR1 SNHLY, CDR2 FYNNEI. The CDR3 is made up of 13 amino acids. The junction had 6 bases not matched to a gene; V was cut back by 2 bases and J by 9 bases. This chain's CDR3 is CASSELLGQKAFF. The CDR3 region has the DNA TGTGCCAGCAGTGAATTGTTGGGACAGAAAGCTTTCTTT.

The J gene is TRBJ1-2, the V gene TRBV5-5; D gene unclear. The CDR3 runs 15 residues. The germline V gene encodes CDR1 SGHKS and CDR2 YYEKEE (reference sequence). The V end lost 0 bases, the J end lost 4 bases, and 13 bases lay between the germline ends. CDR3 region: CASSLGRVGPYGYTF. CDR3 coding DNA: TGTGCCAGCAGCTTGGGGAGGGTCGGCCCCTATGGCTACACCTTC.

This chain joins TRBV27 and TRBJ2-2, with a weak D call TRBD1 (5 bases). The germline V gene has CDR1 MNHEY and CDR2 SMNVEV (reference sequence). Trimming stripped 7 bases from V and 5 bases from J, with 20 bases between. The CDR3 is 16 amino acids. In DNA form, the CDR3 reads TGTGCCAGCAAGCTAGTTACAGGTCACCAAACCGGGGAGCTGTTTTTT. It is translated as CASKLVTGHQTGELFF.

This chain connects TRBV7-8 to TRBJ1-1; D gene ambiguous. Germline V gives CDR1 SGHVS, CDR2 FQNEAQ. With 2 bases removed from V and 1 base from J, the gap between germline ends came to 8 bases. The CDR3 length is 14 residues. CDR3 sequence reads: CASSLQAPNTEAFF. CDR3 nucleotide sequence: TGTGCCAGCAGCTTACAGGCCCCGAACACTGAAGCTTTCTTT.

The chain links TRBV2 to TRBJ1-2, with 8 bases identical to TRBD1. The V gene's germline CDR1 is SNHLY and CDR2 FYNNEI. The CDR3 runs 13 residues. V was pared by 6 bases and J by 8 bases, with 8 bases of the junction left unmatched. The CDR3: CASRDQGASGYTF. The DNA for the CDR3 is TGTGCCAGCAGAGACCAGGGGGCGAGCGGCTACACCTTC.

V and J are TRBV7-6 and TRBJ2-5; D unclear. The ends were cut back, 10 bases at V and 1 base at J, with 4 bases in the middle. Germline loops: CDR1 SGHVS, CDR2 FNYEAQ. The CDR3 loop spans 10 amino acids. CDR3 loop: CATGQETQYF. In nucleotides, the CDR3 is TGTGCCACGGGCCAAGAGACCCAGTACTTC.

The genes are TRBV3-1 (or the pseudogene TRBV3-2) and TRBJ1-2, with D unresolved. The CDR3 length is 13 residues. In germline, CDR1 is LGHDT, CDR2 YNNKEL (reference sequence). The V end was cut by 1 base, the J end by 5 bases, with 8 bases between. The CDR3 loop reads CASSQGGFYGYTF. As DNA, the CDR3 is TGTGCCAGCAGCCAAGGAGGATTTTATGGCTACACCTTC.

V gene TRBV7-9 combines with J gene TRBJ1-4; a possible D gene is TRBD1 (5 bases). The CDR3 has 17 residues. V lost 4 bases to trimming and J lost 8 bases, with 23 bases between them. Per germline, CDR1 SEHNR and CDR2 FQNEAQ (reference sequence). CDR3 coding DNA: TGTGCCAGCAGCTCTAGATACCCCCCCGGGGGTGGGGAAAAACTGTTTTTT. This translates into CASSSRYPPGGGEKLFF.

The chain carries TRBV5-4 and TRBJ2-5; TRBD2 might be the D (6 bases). V was shortened by 2 bases and J by 4 bases, with 18 bases between the two germline ends. CDR1 is SGHNT and CDR2 is YYREEE in the germline V gene (reference sequence). This CDR3 has 16 amino acids. The CDR3 loop is CASSFENRRRGETQYF. CDR3 DNA: TGTGCCAGCAGCTTCGAAAACCGCCGGAGGGGAGAGACCCAGTACTTC.

The chain employs TRBV4-3 and TRBJ1-2, with 12 bases aligning to TRBD1. Unmatched junction bases numbered 2, after V lost 2 bases and J lost 7 bases. The CDR3 covers 14 residues. From germline, CDR1 is LGHNA and CDR2 YSLEER. In DNA, the CDR3 is TGCGCCAGCAGCCAATTGGGACAGGGGGCTGGCTACACCTTC. Residues: CASSQLGQGAGYTF.

The chain has TRBV5-4 and TRBJ2-5; TRBD1 agrees at 7 bases. The trim removed 1 base at V and 5 bases at J, leaving 14 bases unmatched. Looked up from germline, CDR1 is SGHNT and CDR2 is YYREEE (reference sequence). There are 17 residues in the CDR3. The CDR3 coding sequence is TGTGCCAGCAGCTTGCCGGGACAGACTCCCTTGGGGGAGACCCAGTACTTC. It translates to CASSLPGQTPLGETQYF.

The chain combines TRBV24-1 with TRBJ2-7; D is undetermined. With 5 bases removed from V and 1 base from J, the gap between germline ends came to 14 bases. The CDR3 is made up of 15 amino acids. Germline V gene lookup returns CDR1 KGHDR and CDR2 SFDVKD. The DNA for the CDR3 is TGTGCCACCAGTGTCCAGAATGCGGTGTCCTACGAGCAGTACTTC. This codes for CATSVQNAVSYEQYF.

This clone was recorded only once. The V gene is TRBV5-4, the J gene TRBJ1-6; D is unclear. The germline CDR1 and CDR2 sequences are SGHNT and YYREEE (reference sequence). V was cut by 1 base and J by 6 bases, with 11 bases left in between. The CDR3 sequence is 15 residues long. The CDR3 region is CASSLQASANSPLHF. CDR3 nucleotide sequence: TGTGCCAGCAGCTTGCAAGCTTCCGCTAATTCACCCCTCCACTTT.